These 14 T cell receptor beta chains came from one sample sequenced in a study of early T cells in non-severe SARS-CoV-2 infection. MiXCR was run by TCRdb on the 5' RACE reads, yielding one entry per CDR3 protein. This sample has fewer than 30,000 distinct CDR3 sequences, with more than 4% found just once. The material sequenced was whole blood. These receptor sequences come from an adult who was a healthcare worker with PCR-confirmed SARS-CoV-2 infection or an uninfected control (not recorded which).

In its sample, this clonotype was seen many times. V gene TRBV19 combines with J gene TRBJ1-5; TRBD1 matches at 7 bases. Germline trimming cut 5 bases from V and 6 bases from J; bases unmatched to any gene: 7. The CDR3 totals 14 residues. Germline assignment: CDR1 LNHDA and CDR2 SQIVND (reference sequence). The CDR3 loop reads CASSQRQGVQPQHF. Written as DNA, the CDR3 is TGTGCCAGTAGTCAGCGACAGGGAGTTCAGCCCCAGCATTTT.

This clonotype was seen at least ten times. V usage is TRBV21-1 and J usage is TRBJ2-1; the D call TRBD1 from the table was never checked on the DNA. TRBV21-1 is an annotated pseudogene. CDR3 size: 14 residues. The CDR3 DNA follows: TGTGCCAGCAGGGACAGGTCAAGACATCGGGAGCAGTTCTTC. Protein sequence: CASRDRSRHREQFF.

This clonotype was counted ten times or more. CDR3 sequence: CSALTSGTTDTQYF. CDR3 nucleotide sequence: TGCAGTGCTTTGACTAGCGGCACCACAGATACGCAGTATTTT. The chain carries TRBV20-1 and TRBJ2-3, with 9 positions matching TRBD2. The CDR3 contains 14 residues. The ends lost 5 bases at V and 2 bases at J; junction bases unmatched: 5. CDR1 is DFQATT and CDR2 is SNEGSKA in the germline V gene (reference sequence).

This clonotype appeared many times. This chain connects TRBV5-6 to TRBJ2-3, with D hard to call. V was pared by 4 bases and J by 7 bases, with 10 bases between. Germline-derived CDR1 and CDR2 are SGHDT and YYEEEE. This CDR3 contains 12 residues. CDR3 residues: CASSPGPYTQYF. CDR3 coding DNA: TGTGCCAGCAGCCCGGGTCCATATACGCAGTATTTT.

V and J are TRBV11-2 and TRBJ2-5; D could derive from TRBD1 or TRBD2 (5 bases each). Germline assignment: CDR1 SGHAT and CDR2 FQNNGV. CDR3 length: 15 amino acids. Trimming removed 5 bases at V and 5 bases at J, with 18 bases between. The CDR3, as DNA: TGTGCCAGCAGCCCGATCGGGACGCCTGGGGAGACCCAGTACTTC. Its translation: CASSPIGTPGETQYF.

The table lists this clonotype with many counts. The chain carries TRBV10-3 and TRBJ2-1; tentatively, D is TRBD1 or TRBD2 (6 bases each). CDR3 size: 15 residues. Trimming pared 0 bases from V and 10 bases from J, leaving 16 bases between. CDR1 is ENHRY, CDR2 SYGVKD, per germline. The CDR3 coding sequence is TGTGCCATCAGTGAGTCGACCCCGGGGGCACGGGAGCAGTTCTTC. Translating it yields CAISESTPGAREQFF.

Many counts were recorded for this clonotype. The chain recombines TRBV4-2 with TRBJ1-2; no definite D call. The CDR3 loop spans 16 amino acids. The V end was cut by 0 bases, the J end by 4 bases, with 15 bases between. The germline gives CDR1 LGHNA, CDR2 YNFKEQ. CDR3 sequence reads: CASSQEYPGISYGYTF. As DNA, the CDR3 is TGTGCCAGCAGCCAAGAATATCCGGGGATCTCCTATGGCTACACCTTC.

This clonotype was observed at least ten times. The CDR3 is CASSYGGGASNEQFF. The CDR3 DNA is TGTGCCAGCAGTTACGGCGGGGGGGCCTCCAATGAGCAGTTCTTC. The genes are TRBV6-2 or TRBV6-3 and TRBJ2-1; 9 bases agree with TRBD2. V trimming: 2 bases; J trimming: 6 bases; junction bases outside the gene matches: 5. The CDR3 runs to 15 residues. Germline V gives CDR1 MNHEY, CDR2 SVGEGT.

This clonotype was detected many times. The chain links TRBV7-3 to TRBJ2-1; a weak D match, TRBD2 (5 bases). CDR3 length: 14 residues. Germline assignment: CDR1 SGHTA and CDR2 FQGTGA. V was cut by 5 bases and J by 4 bases, with 12 bases left in between. CDR3 nucleotides: TGTGCCAGCAGCCGAAATGGACTTTACAATGAGCAGTTCTTC. It is translated as CASSRNGLYNEQFF.

At least ten counts were recorded for this clonotype. The gene calls are TRBV3-1 and TRBJ1-2; D is ambiguous. Per germline, CDR1 LGHDT and CDR2 YNNKEL (reference sequence). The CDR3 covers 16 residues. Trimming pared 0 bases from V and 5 bases from J, leaving 16 bases between. Here the CDR3 DNA reads TGTGCCAGCAGCCAAGATCTTATAACCGAAAGTTATGGCTACACCTTC. Its translation is CASSQDLITESYGYTF.

This clonotype has more than one count but fewer than ten. The chain employs TRBV12-3 or TRBV12-4 and TRBJ2-5; 13 bases fit TRBD2. After removal of 5 bases from V and 4 bases from J, the junction contained 7 bases not matched to a gene. The CDR3 length is 16 residues. The CDR3 loop is CASSVGLAGVGETQYF. CDR3 sequence (DNA): TGTGCCAGCAGTGTCGGACTAGCGGGGGTGGGAGAGACCCAGTACTTC.

Many counts were recorded for this clonotype. The CDR3 sequence: CASSPLNYQPQHF. As DNA, the CDR3 is TGTGCCAGCAGCCCACTTAATTATCAGCCCCAGCATTTT. The chain links TRBV3-1 to TRBJ1-5; no firm D call. Trimming pared 4 bases from V and 5 bases from J, leaving 9 bases between. This CDR3 contains 13 residues. Germline V gene lookup returns CDR1 LGHDT and CDR2 YNNKEL (reference sequence). Based on the CDR3 plus reference TRBV3-1 and TRBJ1-5, the full variable domain is DTAVSQTPKYLVTQMGNDKSIKCEQNLGHDTMYWYKQDSKKFLKIMFSYNNKELIINETVPNRFSPKSPDKAHLNLHINSLELGDSAVYFCASSPLNYQPQHFGDGTRLSIL.

The V call is TRBV7-2, the J call TRBJ1-6; D call uncertain. The V end was cut by 3 bases, the J end by 4 bases, with 22 bases between. There are 19 residues in the CDR3. Germline V gene lookup returns CDR1 SGHTA and CDR2 FQGNSA. CDR3 DNA: TGTGCCAGCAGCTTCAATGGAGGGCGGATAAGCGGATATAATTCACCCCTCCACTTT. Protein: CASSFNGGRISGYNSPLHF.

This clonotype came up many times. The chain combines TRBV5-1 with TRBJ2-7, with 9 bases identical to TRBD1. CDR1 is SGHRS and CDR2 is YFSETQ in the germline V gene. The CDR3 has 14 residues. V trimming: 4 bases; J trimming: 5 bases; junction bases outside the gene matches: 7. In DNA form, the CDR3 reads TGCGCCAGCAGCACCCAAACAGGGGGCAACGAGCAGTACTTC. It yields the protein CASSTQTGGNEQYF.